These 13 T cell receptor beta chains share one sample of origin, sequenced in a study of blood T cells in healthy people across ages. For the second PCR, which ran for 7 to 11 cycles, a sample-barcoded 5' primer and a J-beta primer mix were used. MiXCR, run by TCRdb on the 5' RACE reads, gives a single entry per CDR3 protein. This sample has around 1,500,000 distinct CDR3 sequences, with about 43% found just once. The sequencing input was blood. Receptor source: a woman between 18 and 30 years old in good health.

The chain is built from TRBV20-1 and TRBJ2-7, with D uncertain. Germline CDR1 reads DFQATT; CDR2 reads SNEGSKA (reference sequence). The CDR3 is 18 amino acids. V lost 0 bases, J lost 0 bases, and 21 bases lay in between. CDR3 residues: CSAREWGSVGTSSYEQYF. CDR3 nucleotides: TGCAGTGCTAGAGAATGGGGAAGCGTGGGTACGAGCTCCTACGAGCAGTACTTC.

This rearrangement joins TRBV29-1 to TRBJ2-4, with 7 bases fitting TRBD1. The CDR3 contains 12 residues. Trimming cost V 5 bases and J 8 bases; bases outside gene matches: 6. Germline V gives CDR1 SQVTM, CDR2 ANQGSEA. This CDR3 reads CSVHRGGDIQYF. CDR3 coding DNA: TGCAGCGTTCACAGGGGTGGGGACATTCAGTACTTC. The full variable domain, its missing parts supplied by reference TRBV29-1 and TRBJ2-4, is SAVISQKPSRDICQRGTSLTIQCQVDSQVTMMFWYRQQPGQSLTLIATANQGSEATYESGFVIDKFPISRPNLTFSTLTVSNMSPEDSSIYLCSVHRGGDIQYFGAGTRLSVL.

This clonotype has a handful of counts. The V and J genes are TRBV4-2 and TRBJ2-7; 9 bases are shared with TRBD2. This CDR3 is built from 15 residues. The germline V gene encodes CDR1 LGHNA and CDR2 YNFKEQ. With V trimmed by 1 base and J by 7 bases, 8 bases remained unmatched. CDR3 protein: CASSQVAGGLREQYF. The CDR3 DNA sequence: TGTGCCAGCAGCCAAGTGGCGGGAGGGTTGAGGGAGCAGTACTTC.

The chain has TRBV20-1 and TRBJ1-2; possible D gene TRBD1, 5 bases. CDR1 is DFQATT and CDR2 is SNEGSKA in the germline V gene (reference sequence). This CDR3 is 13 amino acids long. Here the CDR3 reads CGVSRADGYGYTF. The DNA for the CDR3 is TGCGGTGTAAGCAGGGCGGATGGCTATGGCTACACCTTC.

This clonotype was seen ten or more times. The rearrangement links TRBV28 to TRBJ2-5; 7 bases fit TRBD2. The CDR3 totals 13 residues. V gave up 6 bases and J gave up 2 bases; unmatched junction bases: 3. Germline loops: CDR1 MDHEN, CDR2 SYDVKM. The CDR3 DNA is TGTGCCAGCAGAGCGGGGCAACAAGAGACCCAGTACTTC. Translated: CASRAGQQETQYF.

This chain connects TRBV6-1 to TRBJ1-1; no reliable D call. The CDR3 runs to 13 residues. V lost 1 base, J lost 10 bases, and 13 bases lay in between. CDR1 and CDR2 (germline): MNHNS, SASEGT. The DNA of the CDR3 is TGTGCCAGCAGTGAAGAGGTGGGTGCGGGAGCTTTCTTT. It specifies CASSEEVGAGAFF.

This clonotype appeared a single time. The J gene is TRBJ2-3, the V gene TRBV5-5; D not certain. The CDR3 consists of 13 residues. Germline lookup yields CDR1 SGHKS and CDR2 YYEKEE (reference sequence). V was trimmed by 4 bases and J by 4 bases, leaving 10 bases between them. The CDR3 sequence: CASSGRPADTQYF. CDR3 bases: TGTGCCAGCAGCGGGCGACCCGCAGATACGCAGTATTTT. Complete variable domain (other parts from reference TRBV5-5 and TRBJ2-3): DAGVTQSPTHLIKTRGQQVTLRCSPISGHKSVSWYQQVLGQGPQFIFQYYEKEERGRGNFPDRFSARQFPNYSSELNVNALLLGDSALYLCASSGRPADTQYFGPGTRLTVL.

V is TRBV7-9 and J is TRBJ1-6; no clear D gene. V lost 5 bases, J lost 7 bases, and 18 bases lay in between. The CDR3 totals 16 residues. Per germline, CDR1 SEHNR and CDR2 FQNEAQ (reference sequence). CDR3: CASSSDPGALNSPLHF. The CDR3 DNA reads TGTGCCAGCAGCAGTGATCCAGGTGCCCTAAATTCACCCCTCCACTTT.

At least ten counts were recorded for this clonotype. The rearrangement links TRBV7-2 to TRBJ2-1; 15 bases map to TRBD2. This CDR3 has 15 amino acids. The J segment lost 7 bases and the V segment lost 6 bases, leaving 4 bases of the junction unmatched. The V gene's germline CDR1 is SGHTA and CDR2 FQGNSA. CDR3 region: CASSSGLAGGNEQFF. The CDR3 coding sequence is TGTGCCAGCAGTTCCGGACTAGCGGGAGGGAATGAGCAGTTCTTC.

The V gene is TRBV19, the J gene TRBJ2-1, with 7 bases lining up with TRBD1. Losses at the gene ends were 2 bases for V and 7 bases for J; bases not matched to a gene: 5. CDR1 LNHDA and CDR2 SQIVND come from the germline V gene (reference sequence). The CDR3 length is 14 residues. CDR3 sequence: CASSIRGRKNEQFF. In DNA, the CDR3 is TGTGCCAGTAGTATAAGGGGGCGCAAGAATGAGCAGTTCTTC. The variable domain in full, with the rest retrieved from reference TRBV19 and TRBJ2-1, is DGGITQSPKYLFRKEGQNVTLSCEQNLNHDAMYWYRQDPGQGLRLIYYSQIVNDFQKGDIAEGYSVSREKKESFPLTVTSAQKNPTAFYLCASSIRGRKNEQFFGPGTRLTVL.

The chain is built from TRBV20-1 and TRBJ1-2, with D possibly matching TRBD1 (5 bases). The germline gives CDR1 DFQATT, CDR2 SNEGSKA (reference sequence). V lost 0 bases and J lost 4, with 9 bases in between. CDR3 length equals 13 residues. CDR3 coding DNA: TGCAGTGCTAGAGATCAGGGTGCCTATGGCTACACCTTC. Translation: CSARDQGAYGYTF.

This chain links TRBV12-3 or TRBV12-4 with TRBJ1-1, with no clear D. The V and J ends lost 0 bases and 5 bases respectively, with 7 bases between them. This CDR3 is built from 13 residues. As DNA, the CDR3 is TGTGCCAGCAGTTTAGCGTATGGGACTGAAGCTTTCTTT. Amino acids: CASSLAYGTEAFF.

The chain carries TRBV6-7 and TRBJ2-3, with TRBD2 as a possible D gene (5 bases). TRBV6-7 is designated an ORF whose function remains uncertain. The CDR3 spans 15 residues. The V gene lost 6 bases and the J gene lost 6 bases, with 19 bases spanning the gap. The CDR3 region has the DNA TGTGCCAGCAGGGCCCCCTCGGGGAGAGGGGATACGCAGTATTTT. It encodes CASRAPSGRGDTQYF.